Following are 29 T cell receptor beta chains from one sample sequenced in a study of T cells in Graves' hyperthyroidism and ophthalmopathy. From RNA transcripts, TCR beta CDR3 regions were amplified. First-round RT-PCR with HTBI primers amplified the TCR CDR3 region. Via MiXCR, TCRdb re-called the multiplex PCR reads, giving one row per CDR3 protein. This table has 650,000 to 700,000 distinct CDR3 sequences, around 15% appearing once. Source material: blood. The receptors derive from a man between 45 and 60 years old with Graves' hyperthyroidism.

This clonotype was recorded a few times. The V gene is TRBV19, the J gene TRBJ1-6; D uncertain. Germline assignment: CDR1 LNHDA and CDR2 SQIVND (reference sequence). This CDR3 region has 12 residues. The V gene lost 5 bases and the J gene lost 9 bases, with 8 bases spanning the gap. CDR3 region: CASSETGSPLHF. The CDR3 DNA follows: TGTGCCAGTAGTGAAACCGGTTCACCCCTCCACTTT.

This clonotype was found many times. The chain employs TRBV19 and TRBJ1-2; 9 bases map to TRBD1. The germline V gene has CDR1 LNHDA and CDR2 SQIVND (reference sequence). The junction had 5 bases not matched to a gene; V was cut back by 3 bases and J by 3 bases. The CDR3 runs 15 residues. The CDR3 DNA reads TGTGCCAGTAGTATCCGGACAGGGGACTACTATGGCTACACCTTC. Protein product: CASSIRTGDYYGYTF.

This clonotype was counted ten times or more. This chain joins TRBV18 and TRBJ1-5, with D uncertain. The CDR3 has 14 residues. Deletions cut 9 bases from V and 3 bases from J, with 15 bases between. Germline V gene sequence: CDR1 KGHSH, CDR2 LQKENI. The CDR3 DNA is TGTGCCAGTAGTCCCCGGGATTCCAATCAGCCCCAGCATTTT. This encodes CASSPRDSNQPQHF.

This clonotype has ten or more counts. The chain joins TRBV27 to TRBJ1-1; 7 bases are shared with TRBD1. Trimming cost V 4 bases and J 0 bases; bases outside gene matches: 11. The germline CDR1 and CDR2 sequences are MNHEY and SMNVEV (reference sequence). The CDR3 is made up of 17 amino acids. In DNA form, the CDR3 reads TGTGCCAGCAGTTCCGGGACAGATATATATTTGAACACTGAAGCTTTCTTT. Translating it yields CASSSGTDIYLNTEAFF.

The sample holds many counts of this clonotype. The chain uses TRBV5-4 and TRBJ2-7; tentatively, D is TRBD1 (5 bases). Per germline, CDR1 SGHNT and CDR2 YYREEE (reference sequence). This CDR3 spans 14 amino acids. The germline V and J ends were trimmed by 3 bases and 2 bases, with 12 bases remaining between them. The CDR3 coding sequence is TGTGCCAGCAGCTCGGGCCTGACAGCCTACGAGCAGTACTTC. Encoded protein: CASSSGLTAYEQYF.

This clonotype was detected many times. This sequence joins TRBV2 and TRBJ2-2, with a tentative D call TRBD2 (5 bases). The CDR3 length is 12 residues. Trimming pared 9 bases from V and 3 bases from J, leaving 8 bases between. From germline, CDR1 is SNHLY and CDR2 FYNNEI. The CDR3 here is CARAEDTGELFF. The CDR3 DNA reads TGTGCCAGAGCGGAGGACACCGGGGAGCTGTTTTTT.

This clonotype came up many times. The chain joins TRBV6-1 to TRBJ1-1; 7 nucleotides line up with TRBD1. The ends lost 5 bases at V and 3 bases at J; junction bases unmatched: 6. CDR3 size: 14 residues. The germline CDR1 and CDR2 sequences are MNHNS and SASEGT. In DNA form, the CDR3 reads TGTGCCAGCAGTTTCATGCAGGGGGACACTGAAGCTTTCTTT. It specifies CASSFMQGDTEAFF.

V is TRBV20-1 and J is TRBJ2-4; D uncertain. This CDR3 region has 11 residues. Trimming shortened V by 5 bases and J by 8 bases, and 10 bases separated the two germline ends. The germline V gene encodes CDR1 DFQATT and CDR2 SNEGSKA (reference sequence). The CDR3 bases are TGCAGTGCTCCCCGGCTAGACATTCAGTACTTC. Translating it yields CSAPRLDIQYF.

The V gene is TRBV11-2, the J gene TRBJ2-7; TRBD2 matches 9 bases. Germline CDR1 SGHAT, CDR2 FQNNGV. The CDR3 totals 18 residues. After removal of 1 base from V and 5 bases from J, the junction contained 15 bases not matched to a gene. The DNA of the CDR3 is TGTGCCAGCAGCTTAGTTCCACCACGACTAAGCGGGAGGCACGAGCAGTACTTC. This codes for CASSLVPPRLSGRHEQYF.

This clonotype showed up just a few times. The chain uses TRBV5-8 and TRBJ1-3; 8 bases map to TRBD1. The germline gives CDR1 SGHTS, CDR2 YDEGEE. This CDR3 comprises 15 residues. Losses at the gene ends were 3 bases for V and 2 bases for J; bases not matched to a gene: 4. This CDR3 is CASSYRDRPGNTIYF. The CDR3 bases are TGTGCCAGCAGCTACCGGGACAGGCCTGGAAACACCATATATTTT.

Details on this clonotype: A single base separates this from a much larger clone, so it may be a read error. The V and J genes are TRBV30 and TRBJ1-1; a possible D gene is TRBD1 (5 bases). Trimming shortened V by 5 bases and J by 6 bases, and 16 bases separated the two germline ends. Germline assignment: CDR1 GTSNPN and CDR2 SVGIG (reference sequence). This CDR3 has 13 amino acids. In DNA form, the CDR3 reads TGTGCCTGGGCGAAGCAACGGGGGGCTGAAGCTTTCTTT. It codes for CAWAKQRGAEAFF.

About this clonotype: One end of the junction varies from germline; a read error may be responsible. The CDR3 spells CASRLDGTYNEQSF. The CDR3 DNA reads TGTGCCAGCAGACTAGACGGAACCTACAATGAGCAGTCCTTC. The chain has TRBV6-1 and TRBJ2-1; D is possibly TRBD2 (5 bases). From germline, CDR1 is MNHNS and CDR2 SASEGT. The CDR3 sequence is 14 residues long.

This chain links TRBV14 with TRBJ2-1; 16 bases fit TRBD2. The CDR3 extends over 20 amino acids. V trimming: 2 bases; J trimming: 1 base; junction bases outside the gene matches: 8. CDR1 and CDR2 (germline): SGHDN, FVKESK. Here the CDR3 DNA reads TGTGCCAGCAGCCAAATGGGACTAGCGGGAGGGCAAATGTCCTACAATGAGCAGTTCTTC. Encoded protein: CASSQMGLAGGQMSYNEQFF.

The chain combines TRBV27 with TRBJ2-1, with D possibly TRBD1 on 6 matching bases. CDR3 length equals 15 residues. V lost 6 bases to trimming and J lost 7 bases, with 19 bases between them. Germline CDR1 is MNHEY and CDR2 is SMNVEV (reference sequence). CDR3 sequence reads: CASRPGAGLVNEQFF. CDR3 coding DNA: TGTGCCAGCAGACCAGGGGCAGGCCTGGTAAATGAGCAGTTCTTC.

This clonotype showed up just a few times. The chain joins TRBV30 to TRBJ2-3, with a possible D match to TRBD1 (5 bases). CDR1 is GTSNPN, CDR2 SVGIG, per germline (reference sequence). V shed 2 bases and J shed 6 bases, with 9 bases lying between them. The CDR3 has 12 amino acids. The CDR3 here is CAWSPQGDTQYF. For the CDR3, the DNA is TGTGCCTGGAGTCCCCAGGGCGATACGCAGTATTTT.

This clonotype was observed at least ten times. The V call is TRBV28, the J call TRBJ1-2, with D possibly being TRBD1 (6 bases). With 5 bases removed from V and 4 bases from J, the gap between germline ends came to 17 bases. The CDR3 is 15 amino acids. Germline-derived CDR1 and CDR2 are MDHEN and SYDVKM. CDR3 loop: CASSLGQRGLYGYTF. The CDR3 nucleotides read TGTGCCAGCAGTCTAGGACAGAGGGGACTCTATGGCTACACCTTC.

This clonotype was detected many times. The chain recombines TRBV28 with TRBJ2-7, with a weak D call TRBD2 (6 bases). This CDR3 is built from 15 residues. Germline V CDR1 and CDR2: MDHEN, SYDVKM. V shed 1 base and J shed 2 bases, with 12 bases lying between them. This chain's CDR3 is CASSLYGRGPYEQYF. As DNA, the CDR3 is TGTGCCAGCAGTTTATACGGGAGAGGTCCCTACGAGCAGTACTTC.

The chain uses TRBV15 and TRBJ1-1; tentatively, D is TRBD1 (5 bases). CDR1 is LNHNV and CDR2 is YYDKDF in the germline V gene (reference sequence). V dropped 0 bases and J dropped 1 base, with 9 bases sitting between them. The CDR3 is 15 amino acids. The CDR3 region has the DNA TGTGCCACCAGCAGAGACAGGGAGGGGAACACTGAAGCTTTCTTT. This sequence encodes CATSRDREGNTEAFF. The whole variable domain, remainder taken from reference TRBV15 and TRBJ1-1, is DAMVIQNPRYQVTQFGKPVTLSCSQTLNHNVMYWYQQKSSQAPKLLFHYYDKDFNNEADTPDNFQSRRPNTSFCFLDIRSPGLGDTAMYLCATSRDREGNTEAFFGQGTRLTVV.

This clonotype was found many times. V and J are TRBV2 and TRBJ2-6; D perhaps matches TRBD2 (5 bases). Trimming stripped 5 bases from V and 4 bases from J, with 15 bases between. CDR3 length: 16 amino acids. In germline, CDR1 is SNHLY, CDR2 FYNNEI. The CDR3 region has the DNA TGTGCCAGCAGTCCGGGCCTGAGGGCCGGGGCCAACGTCCTGACTTTC. Translated, it gives CASSPGLRAGANVLTF.

J is TRBJ2-3 and V is TRBV9, with 9 bases that match TRBD1. This CDR3 has 16 residues. Germline values: CDR1 SGDLS, CDR2 YYNGEE. Trimming took 2 bases from V and 3 from J; bases not matched to a gene: 7. The DNA of the CDR3 is TGTGCCAGCAGCGTGCGTGACAGGGGGGAGACAGATACGCAGTATTTT. Translating it yields CASSVRDRGETDTQYF.

The J gene is TRBJ2-1, the V gene TRBV7-2; D call uncertain. V lost 5 bases and J 10 bases, leaving 15 bases between the germline ends. This CDR3 contains 13 residues. Per germline, CDR1 SGHTA and CDR2 FQGNSA. Here the CDR3 DNA reads TGTGCCAGCAGCCCTCCACACGGCCCCGAGCAGTTCTTC. The encoded protein is CASSPPHGPEQFF.

There are a few counts of this clonotype. The chain combines TRBV6-1 with TRBJ2-1, with D possibly being TRBD1 (5 bases). Trimming took 5 bases from V and 4 from J, leaving 15 bases between them. The germline V gene encodes CDR1 MNHNS and CDR2 SASEGT. The CDR3 totals 15 residues. The CDR3 DNA reads TGTGCCAGCAGTTCCCTTGTCTCAGGGTACAATGAGCAGTTCTTC. Translation: CASSSLVSGYNEQFF.

This clonotype was picked up many times. The J gene is TRBJ2-5, the V gene TRBV7-3; TRBD2 might be the D (6 bases). V was pared by 5 bases and J by 4 bases, with 17 bases between. Germline V CDR1 and CDR2: SGHTA, FQGTGA. This CDR3 comprises 15 residues. CDR3 in amino acids: CASSPSGGMLETQYF. DNA for the CDR3: TGTGCCAGCAGCCCCTCCGGAGGGATGTTAGAGACCCAGTACTTC.

The chain employs TRBV30 and TRBJ1-4; the D is unclear. The ends were cut back, 7 bases at V and 6 bases at J, with 9 bases in the middle. Germline lookup yields CDR1 GTSNPN and CDR2 SVGIG (reference sequence). The CDR3 runs 11 residues. CDR3 in DNA: TGTGCCTCCGGGCGAGATGAAAAACTGTTTTTT. It yields the protein CASGRDEKLFF.

This clonotype was counted at least ten times. CDR3 sequence: CASSLAGTSGRDNEQYF. As DNA, the CDR3 is TGTGCCAGCAGCTTAGCGGGGACTAGCGGGAGAGACAACGAGCAGTACTTC. The chain joins TRBV7-9 to TRBJ2-7, with TRBD2 matching 14 bases. CDR1 is SEHNR and CDR2 is FQNEAQ in the germline V gene (reference sequence). V trimming: 0 bases; J trimming: 5 bases; junction bases outside the gene matches: 6. The CDR3 has 17 residues.

This clonotype was observed a few times. The rearrangement joins TRBV18 to TRBJ2-7; 12 bases agree with TRBD2. Germline CDR1 reads KGHSH; CDR2 reads LQKENI. CDR3 size: 17 residues. After removal of 2 bases from V and 0 bases from J, the junction contained 5 bases not matched to a gene. CDR3 nucleotides: TGTGCCAGCTCACCATCAACTAGCGGGAGGTCCTCCTACGAGCAGTACTTC. Amino acids: CASSPSTSGRSSYEQYF.

This clonotype was seen ten or more times. V usage is TRBV11-2 and J usage is TRBJ1-1; D is undetermined. The germline CDR1 and CDR2 sequences are SGHAT and FQNNGV. The germline V and J ends were trimmed by 7 bases and 1 base, with 16 bases remaining between them. The CDR3 covers 15 residues. In nucleotides, the CDR3 is TGTGCCAGCACCAAAAAAGAGGTGCGGAACACTGAAGCTTTCTTT. Its translation: CASTKKEVRNTEAFF.

The rearrangement links TRBV6-5 to TRBJ1-1; no firm D call. Germline assignment: CDR1 MNHEY and CDR2 SVGAGI. The CDR3 sequence is 17 residues long. Trimming took 1 base from V and 0 from J, leaving 15 bases between them. CDR3 DNA sequence: TGTGCCAGCAGTTACTTAGGAGGGAGACGGGTGAACACTGAAGCTTTCTTT. This translates into CASSYLGGRRVNTEAFF.

On this clonotype: The junction and the germline gene differ at one end; a read error may be behind it. The chain couples TRBV30 to TRBJ1-1; TRBD1 is a possible D gene (5 bases). CDR3 length equals 14 residues. Germline V gene data show CDR1 as GTSNPN and CDR2 as SVGIG (reference sequence). CDR3 DNA sequence: TGTGCCTGGAGAAGGGGTCAGCCGAACACTGAAGCTCTCTTT. Translating gives CAWRRGQPNTEALF.